This TCR beta chain was identified during a study of T cell repertoires in cytomegalovirus infection. The wider study: The authors used CMV epitopes that were HLA-C-restricted (recently identified) and HLA-B-restricted (well studied). Both a matching HLA type and CMV infection were indicated by public TCR beta signatures.

One entry per CDR3 protein results from TCRdb running MiXCR on the reads. The sample gives some 480,000 distinct CDR3 sequences, roughly a third of which show up once; roughly 16% is in the top ten. Overall study results and limits: HLA-C-restricted CMV-specific TCR beta clonotypes were dominant in the ex vivo response.

CDR1 and CDR2 (germline): SGHTA, FQGNSA. With 4 bases clipped from V and 0 bases from J, the junction kept 17 bases outside the gene matches. This CDR3 spans 20 amino acids. Regarding this clonotype: Its antigen is undetermined.

The chain carries TRBV7-2 and TRBJ2-1, with TRBD2 matching 8 bases. The specimen was cultured PBMCs, collected from culture after CMV antigen stimulation. The receptor was isolated from a human donor in good health (CMV status not recorded). Some clones in this sample may be carry-over from other donors' samples. The CDR3 coding sequence is TGTGCCAGCAGCTCCAACAACTACAGACTAGCGAGAAGCTCCTACAATGAGCAGTTCTTC. Amino acid sequence: CASSSNNYRLARSSYNEQFF.